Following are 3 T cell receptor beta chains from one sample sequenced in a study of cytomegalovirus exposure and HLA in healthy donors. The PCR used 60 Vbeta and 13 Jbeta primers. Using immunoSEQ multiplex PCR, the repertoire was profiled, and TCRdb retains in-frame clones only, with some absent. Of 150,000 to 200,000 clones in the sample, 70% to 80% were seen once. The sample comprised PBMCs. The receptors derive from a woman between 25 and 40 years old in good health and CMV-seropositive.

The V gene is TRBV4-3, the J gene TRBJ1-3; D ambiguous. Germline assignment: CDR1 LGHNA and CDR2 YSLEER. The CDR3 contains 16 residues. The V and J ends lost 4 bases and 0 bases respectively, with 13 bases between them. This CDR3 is CASSRSLGDSGNTIYF. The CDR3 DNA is TGCGCCAGCAGCCGGTCTTTGGGCGACTCTGGAAACACCATATATTTT.

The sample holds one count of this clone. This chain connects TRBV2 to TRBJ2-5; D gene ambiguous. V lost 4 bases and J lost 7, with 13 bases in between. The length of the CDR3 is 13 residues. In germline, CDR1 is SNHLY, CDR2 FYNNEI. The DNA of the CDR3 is TGTGCCAGCAGTGTACGAGTTCCGGGGACCCAGTACTTC. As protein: CASSVRVPGTQYF.

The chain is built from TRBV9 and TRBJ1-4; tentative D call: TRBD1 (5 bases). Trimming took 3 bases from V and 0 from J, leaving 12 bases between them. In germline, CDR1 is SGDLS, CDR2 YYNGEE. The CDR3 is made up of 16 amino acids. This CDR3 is CASSAPPGATNEKLFF. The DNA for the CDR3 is TGTGCCAGCAGCGCTCCCCCGGGGGCAACTAATGAAAAACTGTTTTTT.